These T cell receptor beta chains were read from a single sample in a study of T cells in Graves' hyperthyroidism and ophthalmopathy. Each CDR3 protein is one row after TCRdb ran MiXCR on the multiplex PCR reads. This table has about 260,000 distinct CDR3 sequences, 15% to 20% appearing once. The specimen sequenced was blood. Receptors were obtained from a woman aged 18-29 years with Graves' ophthalmopathy. Both conserved end residues are part of each CDR3. The D gene is left open where the match is weak. Clone size, where shown, is once, few, many, or a class for clones that have expanded.

TRBJ2-3 | 16 | NA | TRBV20-1 | many | TGCAGTGCTGGGGCGGTCACTATCCCCGGGGCAGATACGCAGTATTTT | CSAGAVTIPGADTQYF
TRBJ2-5 | 15 | NA | TRBV19 | many | TGTGCCAGTAGCCGGAGGGGGGGCGAGTATGAGACCCAGTACTTC | CASSRRGGEYETQYF
TRBJ2-1 | 14 | NA | TRBV20-1 | NA | TGCAGTGCTAGCACGGGACTGCAAAGGGATGAGCAGTTCTTC | CSASTGLQRDEQFF
TRBJ2-1 | 17 | TRBD2 | TRBV20-1 | many | TGCAGTGTTTTGGGGGGGCCTAGCGGGAGGGCGCCGGGTGAGCAGTTCTTC | CSVLGGPSGRAPGEQFF
TRBJ1-1 | 17 | NA | TRBV6-6 | many | TGTGCCAGCAGTTACTCGATAACGCGGACAGAGGGGACTGAAGCTTTCTTT | CASSYSITRTEGTEAFF
TRBJ1-1 | 14 | NA | TRBV7-2 | many | TGTGCCAGCAGTTACATTATGGGGAACACTGAAGCTTTCTTT | CASSYIMGNTEAFF
TRBJ2-7 | 15 | NA | TRBV6-2/TRBV6-3 | many | TGTGCCAGCAGTTACGACAGCGCTAGCTCCTACGAGCAGTACTTC | CASSYDSASSYEQYF
TRBJ2-5 | 16 | NA | TRBV4-1 | many | TGCGCCAGCAGCCAAGCATCGCCAGCGCCCCAAGAGACCCAGTACTTC | CASSQASPAPQETQYF
TRBJ2-7 | 14 | NA | TRBV28 | once | TGTGCCAGCAGTTTGGGACACCTCACCTACGAGCAGTACTTC | CASSLGHLTYEQYF
TRBJ1-1 | 17 | TRBD1 | TRBV15 | many | TGTGCCACCAGCGAGGGGTGGCAGGGGGCGGGCTACGCTGAAGCTTTCTTT | CATSEGWQGAGYAEAFF
TRBJ2-1 | 15 | NA | TRBV2 | NA | TGTGCCAGCACCCCCGGGGCGAGAGCCTACAATGAGCAGTTCTTC | CASTPGARAYNEQFF
TRBJ2-7 | 15 | TRBD1 | TRBV27 | NA | TGTGCCAGCAGCCCCCGGGACAGGGGGCCTTACGAGCAGTACTTC | CASSPRDRGPYEQYF
TRBJ2-3 | 13 | TRBD2 | TRBV28 | many | TGTGCCAGCAGTTTATCGGGGGGACATACGCAGTATTTT | CASSLSGGHTQYF
TRBJ2-7 | 15 | NA | TRBV27 | NA | TGTGCCAGCAGTTTCCTCGACAGGAGGTCATACGAGCAGTACTTC | CASSFLDRRSYEQYF
TRBJ2-5 | 16 | NA | TRBV11-3 | many | TGTGCCAGCAGCGACCGGGACGGCGGATTCCAAGAGACCCAGTACTTC | CASSDRDGGFQETQYF
TRBJ2-7 | 14 | TRBD1 | TRBV11-2 | many | TGTGCCAGCAGCTACAGGGGGATCTCCTACGAGCAGTACTTC | CASSYRGISYEQYF
TRBJ2-3 | 15 | NA | TRBV7-2 | many | TGTGCCAGCAGCTTAGTAGGAAGATCGGCAGATACGCAGTATTTT | CASSLVGRSADTQYF
TRBJ1-2 | 13 | NA | TRBV12-3/TRBV12-4 | many | TGTGCCAGCAGTGTTGGTCGACTCTATGGCTACACCTTC | CASSVGRLYGYTF
TRBJ2-3 | 16 | TRBD2 | TRBV24-1 | many | TGTGCCACCAGTGTGGGTAGCGGGGGACACACAGATACGCAGTATTTT | CATSVGSGGHTDTQYF
TRBJ2-1 | 18 | TRBD1 | TRBV11-2 | NA | TGTGCCAGCAGCCTGGAGGTCGGGACAGGTAGCGTCTACAATGAGCAGTTCTTC | CASSLEVGTGSVYNEQFF
TRBJ1-2 | 16 | NA | TRBV9 | many | TGTGCCAGCAGCGTAGACATCGGGGGCAGCTATTATGGCTACACCTTC | CASSVDIGGSYYGYTF
TRBJ2-7 | 17 | TRBD1 | TRBV3-1 | many | TGTGCCAGCAGCCTAGACCCAACCGGGACAGGGGTTGGAGAGCAGTACTTC | CASSLDPTGTGVGEQYF
TRBJ2-4 | 17 | TRBD1 | TRBV29-1 | many | TGCAGCATAGCCGGGACAGGGGGACCCTTTGCCAAAAACATTCAGTACTTC | CSIAGTGGPFAKNIQYF
TRBJ1-6 | 12 | NA | TRBV2 | many | TGTGCCATCGGGGGCAATAATTCACCCCCCCACTTT | CAIGGNNSPPHF
TRBJ2-1 | 14 | NA | TRBV24-1 | many | TGTGCCACCAGTGAAGGCGGGAACTACAATGAGCAGTTCTTC | CATSEGGNYNEQFF
TRBJ1-4 | 15 | TRBD1 | TRBV6-1 | many | TGTGCCAGCAGCTTCAACAGGGGGCCAAATGAAAAACTGTTTTTT | CASSFNRGPNEKLFF
TRBJ2-3 | 17 | TRBD2 | TRBV18 | many | TGTGCCAGCTCACCACCGGGACTAGCGGGCCTCACAGATACGCAGTATTTT | CASSPPGLAGLTDTQYF
TRBJ1-1 | 14 | TRBD1 | TRBV7-9 | few | TGTGCCAGCAGCTTCGACAGGGTGGGGGCTGAAGCTTTCTTT | CASSFDRVGAEAFF
TRBJ1-1 | 17 | NA | TRBV3-1 | many | TGTGCCAGCAGCCCTGCGACACTACACTTCATGAACACTGAAGCTTTCTTT | CASSPATLHFMNTEAFF
TRBJ1-2 | 13 | NA | TRBV4-3 | many | TGCGCCAGCAGCCAAGTTATGGGGGAGGGCTACACCTTC | CASSQVMGEGYTF
TRBJ2-7 | 16 | NA | TRBV20-1 | many | TGCAGTGCTAGAGACTTAACGGGCGGAGCTGACTACGAGCAGTACTTC | CSARDLTGGADYEQYF
TRBJ2-1 | 16 | TRBD2 | TRBV10-3 | many | TGTGCCATCAGTGAGTCGGGACTAGCGGAGAGTGATGAGCAGTTCTTC | CAISESGLAESDEQFF
TRBJ2-3 | 15 | TRBD2 | TRBV19 | many | TGTGCCAGTAGTATGGGACTAGCGGGAGCCGATACGCAGTATTTT | CASSMGLAGADTQYF
TRBJ2-7 | 13 | NA | TRBV18 | many | TGTGCCAGCTCACCACGGCAGTTTTACGAGCAGTACTTC | CASSPRQFYEQYF
TRBJ2-7 | 15 | TRBD2 | TRBV5-1 | NA | TGCGCCAGCAGCCCCGGGCTAGCGGGAGACAATGAGCAGTACTTC | CASSPGLAGDNEQYF
TRBJ2-1 | 17 | NA | TRBV5-1 | many | TGCGCCAGCAGTTACACTGAAGCGGAATCGACCTACAATGAGCAGTTCTTC | CASSYTEAESTYNEQFF